Below, one TCR beta chain is given with its context. The antigen remains unidentified. The primer mix had 60 Vbeta and 13 Jbeta primers. Only in-frame clones appear in the TCRdb table, and some are missing; sequencing was by immunoSEQ multiplex PCR. The sample contains about 120,000 clones, 75% to 80% of which appear only once. This sample was taken from a study of cytomegalovirus exposure and HLA in healthy donors. Study outcomes and limitations: Specificity for CMV antigens was confirmed in vitro for a few of the CMV-associated chains. No immune exposure information besides CMV serostatus was available.

This CDR3 comprises 15 residues. Germline V gene data show CDR1 as LNHDA and CDR2 as SQIVND (reference sequence). The ends lost 6 bases at V and 2 bases at J; junction bases unmatched: 2. The material sequenced was PBMCs. The V gene is TRBV19, the J gene TRBJ2-5; 14 positions match TRBD2. This receptor was identified in a woman aged 40-49 years in good health and CMV-seropositive. The CDR3 nucleotides read TGTGCCAGTAGAGGACTAGCGGGGGGTCAAGAGACCCAGTACTTC. Protein: CASRGLAGGQETQYF.